Each of the 20 T cell receptor beta chains below was sequenced from the same sample in a study of patients and donors after allogeneic stem cell transplantation. TCRdb re-called the RT-PCR reads through MiXCR, storing one row per CDR3 protein. The data contain 150,000 to 200,000 distinct CDR3 sequences, approximately 31% of them singletons. The material sequenced was blood, either unsorted or a sorted T cell fraction (not recorded which). The receptor set was obtained from a human donor who was either an allogeneic HSCT recipient or a stem cell or donor lymphocyte infusion donor (not recorded which). It is not recorded whose cells these are; they may come from a transplant donor.

The CDR3 loop is CSVVRPMNTEAFF. The CDR3 DNA reads as TGCAGCGTTGTACGGCCCATGAACACTGAAGCTTTCTTT. The chain uses TRBV29-1 and TRBJ1-1, with D uncertain. Per germline, CDR1 SQVTM and CDR2 ANQGSEA. The CDR3 is 13 residues long. Trimming stripped 4 bases from V and 0 bases from J, with 9 bases between.

The rearrangement joins TRBV27 to TRBJ2-7, with 9 bases fitting TRBD1. With V trimmed by 5 bases and J by 2 bases, 4 bases remained unmatched. Germline CDR1 is MNHEY and CDR2 is SMNVEV (reference sequence). CDR3 length equals 14 residues. The CDR3 DNA follows: TGTGCCAGCAGTCCGGACAGGGGCGCCTACGAGCAGTACTTC. Its protein is CASSPDRGAYEQYF.

This clonotype was seen a handful of times. CDR3 nucleotide sequence: TGTGCCAGCAGCTTCCCCGGGACAGGGGGAGAAAAACTGTTTTTT. Its translation is CASSFPGTGGEKLFF. The J gene is TRBJ1-4, the V gene TRBV7-2, with 11 bases identical to TRBD1. The CDR3 runs 15 residues. Germline V gene sequence: CDR1 SGHTA, CDR2 FQGNSA. V lost 3 bases, J lost 8 bases, and 5 bases stayed unmatched. Based on the CDR3 plus reference TRBV7-2 and TRBJ1-4, the full variable domain is GAGVSQSPSNKVTEKGKDVELRCDPISGHTALYWYRQSLGQGLEFLIYFQGNSAPDKSGLPSDRFSAERTGGSVSTLTIQRTQQEDSAVYLCASSFPGTGGEKLFFGSGTQLSVL.

The chain is built from TRBV28 and TRBJ1-5; perhaps TRBD1 as D (5 bases). V gave up 1 base and J gave up 5 bases, with 9 bases separating them. Germline V gene data show CDR1 as MDHEN and CDR2 as SYDVKM. The CDR3 spans 14 residues. The CDR3 nucleotides are TGTGCCAGCAGTTTATATGGGGACGATCAGCCCCAGCATTTT. Amino acids: CASSLYGDDQPQHF.

V gene TRBV12-5 combines with J gene TRBJ2-1; 9 bases map to TRBD2. The CDR3 has 12 amino acids. V shed 5 bases, J shed 9 bases, and the junction held 2 bases outside the gene matches. Germline V gene lookup returns CDR1 LGHNT and CDR2 FRNRAP. In DNA, the CDR3 is TGTGCTAGTGGTACAGCGGGAGGTGAGCAGTTCTTC. This codes for CASGTAGGEQFF.

The chain couples TRBV7-9 to TRBJ2-7, with 11 bases matching TRBD2. CDR1 is SEHNR and CDR2 is FQNEAQ in the germline V gene (reference sequence). J gave up 3 bases and V 5 bases, and 6 bases lay outside the gene matches. The CDR3 is 15 amino acids. This CDR3 reads CASSAPGLAVYEQYF. CDR3 DNA: TGTGCCAGCAGCGCACCGGGACTAGCGGTCTACGAGCAGTACTTC.

This clonotype was seen ten or more times. This chain connects TRBV27 to TRBJ1-2, with 9 bases lining up with TRBD1. The CDR3 runs 14 residues. Unmatched junction bases numbered 6, after V lost 6 bases and J lost 4 bases. Germline assignment: CDR1 MNHEY and CDR2 SMNVEV (reference sequence). The CDR3 nucleotides are TGTGCCAGCAGCCGGGACAGGGACCTCTATGGCTACACCTTC. As protein: CASSRDRDLYGYTF.

This chain links TRBV29-1 with TRBJ2-7; D may be TRBD1 or TRBD2 (5 bases each). The CDR3 loop spans 12 amino acids. Germline CDR1 SQVTM, CDR2 ANQGSEA. Trimming pared 1 base from V and 4 bases from J, leaving 8 bases between. The CDR3 reads CSVEGDVYEQYF. The CDR3 DNA follows: TGCAGCGTTGAAGGGGACGTTTACGAGCAGTACTTC.

The chain uses TRBV5-1 and TRBJ1-1; D is possibly TRBD1 (5 bases). CDR3 length: 15 amino acids. Trimming shortened V by 0 bases and J by 4 bases, and 13 bases separated the two germline ends. CDR1 and CDR2 (germline): SGHRS, YFSETQ. DNA for the CDR3: TGCGCCAGCAGCTTGGTAGCCAGGGTAGGCACTGAAGCTTTCTTT. Its translation is CASSLVARVGTEAFF.

This clonotype was detected only a few times. CDR3 coding DNA: TGTGCCAGCAGTTACTCGAGCGGGCCCGGGAGTCATAGGAATCAGCCCCAGCATTTT. It is translated as CASSYSSGPGSHRNQPQHF. This rearrangement joins TRBV6-6 to TRBJ1-5; D gene unclear. Germline loops: CDR1 MNHNY, CDR2 SVGAGI (reference sequence). The CDR3 consists of 19 residues. Trimming pared 0 bases from V and 4 bases from J, leaving 22 bases between.

This clonotype came up a few times. The chain recombines TRBV20-1 with TRBJ2-1; the D gene could be TRBD1 or TRBD2 (5 bases each). Between the trimmed V and J ends, which lost 6 bases and 7 bases, there was a span of 10 bases. The CDR3 has 11 amino acids. Germline V lookup: CDR1 DFQATT, CDR2 SNEGSKA (reference sequence). The CDR3 is CSAGWGNEQFF. The DNA for the CDR3 is TGCAGTGCAGGATGGGGGAATGAGCAGTTCTTC.

This clonotype was counted only a few times. CDR3 coding DNA: TGTGCCAGCAGCCCACCCGGGACCGGGTCAGTTGGCTACACCTTC. Translating it yields CASSPPGTGSVGYTF. The chain couples TRBV28 to TRBJ1-2, with D tentatively TRBD1 (5 bases). The V and J ends lost 6 bases and 7 bases respectively, with 21 bases between them. Germline CDR1 and CDR2: MDHEN and SYDVKM. This CDR3 is built from 15 residues.

The chain joins TRBV28 to TRBJ2-3; TRBD1 might be the D (5 bases). Trimming stripped 3 bases from V and 2 bases from J, with 12 bases between. The CDR3 spans 15 residues. CDR1 and CDR2 from the germline V gene are MDHEN and SYDVKM. The CDR3 protein is CASSFWVGHTDTQYF. CDR3 in DNA: TGTGCCAGCAGTTTCTGGGTGGGGCACACAGATACGCAGTATTTT.

The chain links TRBV10-3 to TRBJ2-2; D unclear. V lost 2 bases and J lost 0, with 4 bases in between. The CDR3 has 14 residues. Germline loops: CDR1 ENHRY, CDR2 SYGVKD. CDR3 in DNA: TGTGCCATCAGTGAGAGCACGAACACCGGGGAGCTGTTTTTT. It yields the protein CAISESTNTGELFF.

This clonotype was detected a few times. The chain recombines TRBV5-5 with TRBJ2-4; TRBD2 matches at 14 bases. The CDR3 has 19 residues. After removal of 0 bases from V and 1 base from J, the junction contained 6 bases not matched to a gene. Germline CDR1 is SGHKS and CDR2 is YYEKEE (reference sequence). The CDR3 here is CASSLGPGLAGVAKNIQYF. The CDR3 DNA reads as TGTGCCAGCAGCTTGGGGCCGGGACTAGCGGGAGTTGCCAAAAACATTCAGTACTTC.

The chain is built from TRBV5-1 and TRBJ2-3, with D possibly matching TRBD1 (5 bases). From germline, CDR1 is SGHRS and CDR2 YFSETQ. The V gene lost 4 bases and the J gene lost 0 bases, with 12 bases spanning the gap. This CDR3 has 15 amino acids. The chain's CDR3 is CASSIPGSSTDTQYF. For the CDR3, the DNA is TGCGCCAGCAGCATCCCAGGGTCTAGCACAGATACGCAGTATTTT.

This clonotype was recorded at least ten times. The chain recombines TRBV7-2 with TRBJ1-5; D gene uncertain. The CDR3 covers 12 residues. Germline values: CDR1 SGHTA, CDR2 FQGNSA. V was shortened by 2 bases and J by 3 bases, with 2 bases between the two germline ends. The CDR3 is CASSLINQPQHF. For the CDR3, the DNA is TGTGCCAGCAGCTTAATCAATCAGCCCCAGCATTTT.

DNA of the CDR3: TGCGCCAGCAGCCTGAGCGCTTCCAAAAACATTCAGTACTTC. Its protein product is CASSLSASKNIQYF. The chain is built from TRBV5-1 and TRBJ2-4; D gene unclear. V shed 4 bases and J shed 2 bases, with 10 bases lying between them. CDR1 SGHRS and CDR2 YFSETQ come from the germline V gene. This CDR3 is 14 amino acids long.

The chain employs TRBV7-9 and TRBJ1-2; the D is unclear. Per germline, CDR1 SEHNR and CDR2 FQNEAQ (reference sequence). CDR3 length: 11 residues. Trimming removed 4 bases from V and 7 bases from J, with 7 bases in between. The CDR3 sequence is CASSSMGGYTF. As DNA, the CDR3 is TGTGCCAGCAGCTCCATGGGTGGCTACACCTTC.

This clonotype was detected ten times or more. The gene calls are TRBV6-5 and TRBJ1-2; TRBD1 aligns across 8 bases. The V segment lost 6 bases and the J segment 6 bases; nucleotides outside the gene matches: 6. Germline V CDR1 and CDR2: MNHEY, SVGAGI. The CDR3 runs 13 residues. The CDR3 region has the DNA TGTGCCAGCAGGATGCAGGGGGCGCATGGCTACACCTTC. Translating gives CASRMQGAHGYTF.